This TCR beta chain was profiled in a study of cytomegalovirus exposure and HLA in healthy donors. Overall study results and limits: In a later analysis, TCR beta V- and J-gene trimming showed a link to a missense DCLRE1C variant.

Likely unrecorded immune exposures existed in these nominally healthy donors. The study ran its PCR with 60 Vbeta and 13 Jbeta primers. Generated by immunoSEQ multiplex PCR, the TCRdb table keeps only in-frame clones and is missing some. The table has 110,000 or so clones, 9.5% to 15% seen once. With V trimmed by 5 bases and J by 5 bases, 8 bases remained unmatched. The CDR3 totals 15 residues. Germline CDR1 reads SGHDT; CDR2 reads YYEEEE. This clone showed up just a few times. Its antigen remains unidentified. The sample taken for sequencing was PBMCs. This TCR came from a man aged 35-49 years in good health and CMV-seropositive. The gene calls are TRBV5-6 and TRBJ1-5; the match to TRBD1 covers 9 bases. CDR3 nucleotides: TGTGCCAGCAGGAAATCGGACAGGGGTCATCAGCCCCAGCATTTT. Protein sequence: CASRKSDRGHQPQHF.